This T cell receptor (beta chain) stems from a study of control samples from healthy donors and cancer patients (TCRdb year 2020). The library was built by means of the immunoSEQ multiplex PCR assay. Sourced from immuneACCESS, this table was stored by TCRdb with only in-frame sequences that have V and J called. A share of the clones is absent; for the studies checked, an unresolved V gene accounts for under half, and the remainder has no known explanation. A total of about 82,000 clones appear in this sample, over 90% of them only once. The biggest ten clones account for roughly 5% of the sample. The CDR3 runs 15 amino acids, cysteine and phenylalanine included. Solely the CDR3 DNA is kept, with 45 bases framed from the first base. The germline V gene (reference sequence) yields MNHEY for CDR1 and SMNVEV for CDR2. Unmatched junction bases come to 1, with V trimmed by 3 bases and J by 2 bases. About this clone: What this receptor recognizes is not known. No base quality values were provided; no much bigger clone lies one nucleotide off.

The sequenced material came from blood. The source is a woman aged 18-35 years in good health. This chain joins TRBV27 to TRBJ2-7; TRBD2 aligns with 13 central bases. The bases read TGTGCCAGCAGTTTCGGACTAGCGGGGGCCTACGAGCAGTACTTC. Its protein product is CASSFGLAGAYEQYF.